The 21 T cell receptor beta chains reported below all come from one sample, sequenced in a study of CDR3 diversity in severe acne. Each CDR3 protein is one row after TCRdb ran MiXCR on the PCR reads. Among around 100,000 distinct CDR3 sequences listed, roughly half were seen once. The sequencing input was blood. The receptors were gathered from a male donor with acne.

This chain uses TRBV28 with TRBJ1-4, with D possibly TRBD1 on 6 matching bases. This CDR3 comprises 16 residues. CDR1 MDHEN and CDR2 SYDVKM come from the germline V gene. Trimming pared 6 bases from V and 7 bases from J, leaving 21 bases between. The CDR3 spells CASSFLARDIGEKLFF. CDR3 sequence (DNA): TGTGCCAGCAGCTTCCTTGCTCGGGACATCGGTGAAAAACTGTTTTTT. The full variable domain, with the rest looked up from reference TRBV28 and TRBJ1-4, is DVKVTQSSRYLVKRTGEKVFLECVQDMDHENMFWYRQDPGLGLRLIYFSYDVKMKEKGDIPEGYSVSREKKERFSLILESASTNQTSMYLCASSFLARDIGEKLFFGSGTQLSVL.

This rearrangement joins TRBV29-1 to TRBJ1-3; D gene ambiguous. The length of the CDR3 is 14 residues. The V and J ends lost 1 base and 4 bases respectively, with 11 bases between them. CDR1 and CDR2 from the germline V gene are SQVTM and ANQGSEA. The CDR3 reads CSVEVAGPGNTIYF. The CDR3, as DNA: TGCAGCGTTGAAGTCGCCGGGCCCGGAAACACCATATATTTT.

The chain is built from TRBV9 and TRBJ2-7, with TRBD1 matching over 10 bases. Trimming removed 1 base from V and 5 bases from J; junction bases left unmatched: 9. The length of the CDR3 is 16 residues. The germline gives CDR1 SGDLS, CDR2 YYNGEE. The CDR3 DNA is TGTGCCAGCAGCGTACAGCCGGGACAGGGGAAGAACGAGCAGTACTTC. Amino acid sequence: CASSVQPGQGKNEQYF.

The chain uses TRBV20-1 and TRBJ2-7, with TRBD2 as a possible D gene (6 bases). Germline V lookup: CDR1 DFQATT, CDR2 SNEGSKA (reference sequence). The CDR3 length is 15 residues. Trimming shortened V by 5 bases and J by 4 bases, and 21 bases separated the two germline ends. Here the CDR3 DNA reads TGCAGTGCTGATACACCAGGAGGGCCGGGTTACGAGCAGTACTTC. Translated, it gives CSADTPGGPGYEQYF.

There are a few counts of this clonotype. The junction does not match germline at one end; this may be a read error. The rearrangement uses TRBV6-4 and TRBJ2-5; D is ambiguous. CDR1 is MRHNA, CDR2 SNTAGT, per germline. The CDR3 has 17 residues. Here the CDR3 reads CASSYSEWTVYQETQYF. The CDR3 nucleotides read TGTGCCAGCAGTTACTCGGAATGGACCGTGTACCAAGAGACCCAGTACTTC.

CDR3 protein: CATSRDAGGNEKLFF. DNA of the CDR3: TGTGCCACCAGCAGAGATGCAGGCGGAAATGAAAAACTGTTTTTT. The chain joins TRBV15 to TRBJ1-4; unclear D gene. Germline V gene data show CDR1 as LNHNV and CDR2 as YYDKDF (reference sequence). Trimming pared 0 bases from V and 5 bases from J, leaving 10 bases between. This CDR3 is built from 15 residues. Drawing the rest from reference TRBV15 and TRBJ1-4, the complete variable domain is DAMVIQNPRYQVTQFGKPVTLSCSQTLNHNVMYWYQQKSSQAPKLLFHYYDKDFNNEADTPDNFQSRRPNTSFCFLDIRSPGLGDTAMYLCATSRDAGGNEKLFFGSGTQLSVL.

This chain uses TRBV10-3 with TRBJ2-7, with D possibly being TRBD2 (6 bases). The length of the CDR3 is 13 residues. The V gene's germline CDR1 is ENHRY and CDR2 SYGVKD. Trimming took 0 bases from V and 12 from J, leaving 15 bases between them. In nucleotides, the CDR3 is TGTGCCATCAGTGAGTCCTTAACCCTGGAGGGGTACTTC. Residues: CAISESLTLEGYF.

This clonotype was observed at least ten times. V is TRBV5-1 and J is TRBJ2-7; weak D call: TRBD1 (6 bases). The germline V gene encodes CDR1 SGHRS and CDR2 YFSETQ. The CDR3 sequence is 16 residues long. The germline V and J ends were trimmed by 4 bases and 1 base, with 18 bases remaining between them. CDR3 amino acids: CASSASVSGASYEQYF. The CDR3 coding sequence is TGCGCCAGCAGCGCGTCGGTTTCAGGGGCTTCCTACGAGCAGTACTTC.

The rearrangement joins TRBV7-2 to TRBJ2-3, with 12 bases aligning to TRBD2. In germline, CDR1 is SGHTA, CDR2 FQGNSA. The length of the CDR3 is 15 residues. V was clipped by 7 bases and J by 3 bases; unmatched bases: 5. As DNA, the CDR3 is TGTGCCAGCACCATAACTAGCGGGAGGACAGATACGCAGTATTTT. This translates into CASTITSGRTDTQYF.

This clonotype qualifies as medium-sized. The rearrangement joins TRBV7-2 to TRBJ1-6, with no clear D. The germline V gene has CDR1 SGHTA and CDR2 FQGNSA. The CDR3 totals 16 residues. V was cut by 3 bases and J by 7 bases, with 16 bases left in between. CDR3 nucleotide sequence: TGTGCCAGCAGCTTTTATCTCGTTGGGGAAAATTCACCCCTCCACTTT. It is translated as CASSFYLVGENSPLHF.

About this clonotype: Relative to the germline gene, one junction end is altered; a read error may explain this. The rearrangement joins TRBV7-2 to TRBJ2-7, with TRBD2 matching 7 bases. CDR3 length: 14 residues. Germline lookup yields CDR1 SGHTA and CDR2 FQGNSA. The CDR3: CATSLAPPGGAQYF. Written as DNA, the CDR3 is TGTGCCACCAGCTTAGCCCCCCCGGGAGGAGCCCAGTACTTC.

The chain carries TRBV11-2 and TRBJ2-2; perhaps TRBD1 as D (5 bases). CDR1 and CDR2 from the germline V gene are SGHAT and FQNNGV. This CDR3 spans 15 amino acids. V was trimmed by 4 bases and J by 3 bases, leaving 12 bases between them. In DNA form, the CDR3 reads TGTGCCAGCAGCTGGGGCTATGGGCACACCGGGGAGCTGTTTTTT. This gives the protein CASSWGYGHTGELFF.

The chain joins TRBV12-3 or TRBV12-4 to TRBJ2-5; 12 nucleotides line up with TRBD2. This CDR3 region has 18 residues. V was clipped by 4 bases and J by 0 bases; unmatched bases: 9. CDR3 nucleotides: TGTGCCAGCAGTTCCTGGACTAGCGGGACCTCATACCAAGAGACCCAGTACTTC. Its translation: CASSSWTSGTSYQETQYF.

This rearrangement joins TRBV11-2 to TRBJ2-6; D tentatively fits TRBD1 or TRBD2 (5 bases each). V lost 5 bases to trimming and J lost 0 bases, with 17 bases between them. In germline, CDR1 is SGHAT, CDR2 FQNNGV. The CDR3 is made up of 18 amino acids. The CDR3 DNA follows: TGTGCCAGCAGCCTGATGGGACGGCAATACTCTGGGGCCAACGTCCTGACTTTC. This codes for CASSLMGRQYSGANVLTF.

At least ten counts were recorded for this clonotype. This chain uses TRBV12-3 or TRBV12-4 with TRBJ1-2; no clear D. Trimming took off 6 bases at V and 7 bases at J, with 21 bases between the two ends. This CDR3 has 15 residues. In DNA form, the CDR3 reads TGTGCCAGCAGCCCACCAAACGAACTCGTCCGTGGCTACACCTTC. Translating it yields CASSPPNELVRGYTF.

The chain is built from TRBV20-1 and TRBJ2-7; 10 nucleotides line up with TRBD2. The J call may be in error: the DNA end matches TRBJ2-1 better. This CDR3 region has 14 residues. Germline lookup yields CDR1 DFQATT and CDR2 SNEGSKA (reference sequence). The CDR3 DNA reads TGCAGTGCTAGCTTAGCGGGAGGCTACAATGAGCAGTTCTTC. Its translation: CSASLAGGYNEQFF.

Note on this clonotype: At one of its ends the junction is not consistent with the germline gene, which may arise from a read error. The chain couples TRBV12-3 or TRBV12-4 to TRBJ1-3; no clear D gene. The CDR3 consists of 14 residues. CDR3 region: CASSEGYSGSTIYF. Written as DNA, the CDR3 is TGTGCCAGCAGCGAAGGTTACTCTGGAAGCACCATATATTTT.

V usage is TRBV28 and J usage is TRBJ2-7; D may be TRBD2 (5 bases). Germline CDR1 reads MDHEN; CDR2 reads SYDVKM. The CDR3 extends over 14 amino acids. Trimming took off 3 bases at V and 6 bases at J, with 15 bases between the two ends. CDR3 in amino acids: CASSLRGSGCEQYF. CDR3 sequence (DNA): TGTGCCAGCAGTTTGCGAGGGAGTGGTTGCGAGCAGTACTTC.

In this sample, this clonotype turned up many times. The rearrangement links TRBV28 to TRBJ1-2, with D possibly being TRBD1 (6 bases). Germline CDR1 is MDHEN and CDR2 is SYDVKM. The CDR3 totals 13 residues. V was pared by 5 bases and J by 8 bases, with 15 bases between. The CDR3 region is CASSQGTRGGYTF. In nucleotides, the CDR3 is TGTGCCAGCAGTCAGGGGACCCGGGGCGGCTACACCTTC.

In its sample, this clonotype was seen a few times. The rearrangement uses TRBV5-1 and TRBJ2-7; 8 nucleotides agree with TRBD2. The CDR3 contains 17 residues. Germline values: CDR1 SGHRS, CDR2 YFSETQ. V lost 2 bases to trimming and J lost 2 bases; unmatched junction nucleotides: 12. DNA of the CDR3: TGCGCCAGCAGCTTACCCACTAGACCGGGACTAGCCTACGAGCAGTACTTC. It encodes CASSLPTRPGLAYEQYF.

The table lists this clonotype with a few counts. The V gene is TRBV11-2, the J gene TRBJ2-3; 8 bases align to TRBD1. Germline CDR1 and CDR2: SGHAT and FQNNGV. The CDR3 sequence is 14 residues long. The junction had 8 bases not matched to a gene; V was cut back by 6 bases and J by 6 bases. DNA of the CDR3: TGTGCCAGCAGGCCCCAGGGGGCCATCGATACGCAGTATTTT. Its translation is CASRPQGAIDTQYF.